Following are 21 T cell receptor beta chains from one sample sequenced in a study of Graves' ophthalmopathy and Graves' hyperthyroidism. RNA served as the template for amplifying TCR beta CDR3 regions. First-round RT-PCR used HTBI primers; second-round multiplex PCR followed. TCRdb itself ran the multiplex PCR reads through MiXCR, one entry per CDR3 protein. The sample has over a million distinct CDR3 sequences, about 35% seen once. The specimen was peripheral blood or thyroid tissue (not recorded which). These TCRs come from an adult man with Graves' hyperthyroidism.

This clonotype was seen more than once but under ten times. The V and J genes are TRBV4-1 and TRBJ1-2, with unresolved D. CDR1 and CDR2 (germline): MGHRA, YSYEKL. The V and J ends lost 2 bases and 5 bases respectively, with 12 bases between them. The CDR3 extends over 14 amino acids. The CDR3 reads CASSQPGSTYGYTF. For the CDR3, the DNA is TGCGCCAGCAGCCAACCTGGATCTACTTATGGCTACACCTTC.

This clonotype was found many times. This sequence joins TRBV7-8 and TRBJ2-7; D gene ambiguous. V was trimmed by 3 bases and J by 1 base, leaving 7 bases between them. The CDR3 is 13 amino acids. The germline CDR1 and CDR2 sequences are SGHVS and FQNEAQ. The CDR3 loop is CASSFQASYEQYF. DNA of the CDR3: TGTGCCAGCAGCTTCCAGGCGTCCTACGAGCAGTACTTC.

A few counts support this clonotype. Germline and junction disagree at one end, which may indicate a read error. The chain recombines TRBV7-2 with TRBJ2-7, with no clear D. The germline V gene has CDR1 SGHTA and CDR2 FQGNSA. The CDR3 extends over 13 amino acids. In nucleotides, the CDR3 is TGCGCCAGCAGCCAAGATTTTTCAGACGAGCAGTACTTC. Amino acid sequence: CASSQDFSDEQYF. Full variable domain (rest looked up from reference TRBV7-2 and TRBJ2-7): GAGVSQSPSNKVTEKGKDVELRCDPISGHTALYWYRQSLGQGLEFLIYFQGNSAPDKSGLPSDRFSAERTGGSVSTLTIQRTQQEDSAVYLCASSQDFSDEQYFGPGTRLTVT.

The rearrangement links TRBV7-2 to TRBJ2-7, with 9 positions matching TRBD1. J was trimmed by 3 bases and V by 6 bases; bases with no gene match: 6. CDR3 length equals 14 residues. In germline, CDR1 is SGHTA, CDR2 FQGNSA. The CDR3 coding sequence is TGTGCCAGCAGGGGACAGGGAAATCTCTACGAGCAGTACTTC. This codes for CASRGQGNLYEQYF. The full variable domain, its missing parts supplied by reference TRBV7-2 and TRBJ2-7, is GAGVSQSPSNKVTEKGKDVELRCDPISGHTALYWYRQSLGQGLEFLIYFQGNSAPDKSGLPSDRFSAERTGGSVSTLTIQRTQQEDSAVYLCASRGQGNLYEQYFGPGTRLTVT.

This chain uses TRBV7-2 with TRBJ2-7; 11 nucleotides line up with TRBD1. Germline V gene lookup returns CDR1 SGHTA and CDR2 FQGNSA. The CDR3 has 18 amino acids. V trimming: 8 bases; J trimming: 4 bases; junction bases outside the gene matches: 19. CDR3 loop: CASGSPGTGGASIYEQYF. Written as DNA, the CDR3 is TGTGCCAGCGGCTCCCCAGGGACAGGGGGAGCATCTATTTACGAGCAGTACTTC. Supplemented by reference TRBV7-2 and TRBJ2-7, the full variable domain reads GAGVSQSPSNKVTEKGKDVELRCDPISGHTALYWYRQSLGQGLEFLIYFQGNSAPDKSGLPSDRFSAERTGGSVSTLTIQRTQQEDSAVYLCASGSPGTGGASIYEQYFGPGTRLTVT.

This clonotype was detected a few times. The genes are TRBV10-3 and TRBJ2-3; possibly TRBD1 or TRBD2 for D (5 bases each). Trimming removed 9 bases from V and 1 base from J, with 14 bases in between. CDR1 and CDR2 (germline): ENHRY, SYGVKD. This CDR3 region has 14 residues. The CDR3 is CAISRDPGTDTQYF. The DNA of the CDR3 is TGTGCCATTTCGAGGGACCCCGGCACAGATACGCAGTATTTT.

This clonotype was recorded many times. The chain couples TRBV29-1 to TRBJ1-2, with no clear D. V lost 3 bases and J lost 5, with 10 bases in between. The CDR3 contains 12 residues. Germline V lookup: CDR1 SQVTM, CDR2 ANQGSEA. CDR3 sequence (DNA): TGCAGCGTTGAGGGGTATCGGTATGGCTACACCTTC. Translating it yields CSVEGYRYGYTF.

The chain joins TRBV5-1 to TRBJ2-2; tentatively, D is TRBD2 (6 bases). V lost 4 bases, J lost 6 bases, and 16 bases lay in between. Germline values: CDR1 SGHRS, CDR2 YFSETQ. The CDR3 consists of 15 residues. The CDR3 nucleotides are TGCGCCAGCAGCCCCAGCGGAGGGATGGCCGGGGAGCTGTTTTTT. Encoded protein: CASSPSGGMAGELFF.

This chain links TRBV5-1 with TRBJ1-1; the match to TRBD1 covers 9 bases. From germline, CDR1 is SGHRS and CDR2 YFSETQ. The CDR3 spans 16 residues. Trimming removed 2 bases from V and 4 bases from J; junction bases left unmatched: 9. CDR3 region: CASSLTGGTGITEAFF. CDR3 DNA: TGCGCCAGCAGCTTAACTGGGGGGACAGGGATCACTGAAGCTTTCTTT.

Many counts were recorded for this clonotype. CDR3 nucleotides: TGTGCCAGCAGTGACCCCGGGTCTGGAAACACCATATATTTT. Translated: CASSDPGSGNTIYF. The V call is TRBV25-1, the J call TRBJ1-3; D is unclear. The CDR3 sequence is 14 residues long. Germline lookup yields CDR1 MGHDK and CDR2 SYGVNS. V lost 3 bases and J lost 1, with 7 bases in between.

The V and J genes are TRBV20-1 and TRBJ2-3; D is unresolved. The germline V and J ends were trimmed by 3 bases and 4 bases, with 8 bases remaining between them. CDR1 and CDR2 from the germline V gene are DFQATT and SNEGSKA (reference sequence). The CDR3 is made up of 12 amino acids. The CDR3 nucleotides are TGCAGTGCTAGGCGTCCAGCAGATACGCAGTATTTT. It encodes CSARRPADTQYF.

There are many counts of this clonotype. The chain carries TRBV7-2 and TRBJ1-2; D unclear. CDR3 length: 13 amino acids. Germline CDR1 SGHTA, CDR2 FQGNSA. Trimming left V 3 bases short and J 0 bases short, with 5 bases between. CDR3 DNA: TGTGCCAGCAGCTTGAAGGCTAACTATGGCTACACCTTC. This sequence encodes CASSLKANYGYTF.

The chain recombines TRBV10-3 with TRBJ1-1; D possibly corresponds to TRBD1 (5 bases). The germline V and J ends were trimmed by 7 bases and 11 bases, with 11 bases remaining between them. Germline-derived CDR1 and CDR2 are ENHRY and SYGVKD. The CDR3 is 10 amino acids. The CDR3 nucleotides read TGTGCCATCACGAGGGGAGCGGCTTTCTTT. Its protein product is CAITRGAAFF.

A remark on this clonotype: A much larger clonotype is one base distant, so this may be a read error. This chain uses TRBV20-1 with TRBJ1-1, with D possibly TRBD1 on 5 matching bases. Trimming removed 5 bases from V and 10 bases from J, with 20 bases in between. CDR1 and CDR2 (germline): DFQATT, SNEGSKA (reference sequence). The CDR3 has 13 residues. CDR3 in amino acids: CSAGSVAGGVAFF. In DNA form, the CDR3 reads TGCAGTGCTGGAAGCGTAGCGGGGGGAGTAGCTTTCTTT.

The rearrangement links TRBV12-5 to TRBJ1-1; the D gene is possibly TRBD1 (5 bases). The CDR3 covers 14 residues. Between the trimmed V and J ends, which lost 1 base and 1 base, there was a span of 7 bases. CDR1 LGHNT and CDR2 FRNRAP come from the germline V gene. The CDR3 DNA sequence: TGTGCTAGTGGTTTGGGAGGGACGAACACTGAAGCTTTCTTT. Protein sequence: CASGLGGTNTEAFF.

This chain joins TRBV5-4 and TRBJ2-7; D possibly corresponds to TRBD1 (5 bases). CDR1 and CDR2 from the germline V gene are SGHNT and YYREEE (reference sequence). This CDR3 has 15 residues. V dropped 0 bases and J dropped 7 bases, with 17 bases sitting between them. CDR3 loop: CASSLAGAPVGEQYF. In DNA, the CDR3 is TGTGCCAGCAGCTTGGCTGGGGCCCCCGTAGGTGAGCAGTACTTC. Drawing the rest from reference TRBV5-4 and TRBJ2-7, the complete variable domain is ETGVTQSPTHLIKTRGQQVTLRCSSQSGHNTVSWYQQALGQGPQFIFQYYREEENGRGNFPPRFSGLQFPNYSSELNVNALELDDSALYLCASSLAGAPVGEQYFGPGTRLTVT.

This clonotype was seen only a few times. The V and J genes are TRBV7-2 and TRBJ2-2, with D hard to call. V was shortened by 4 bases and J by 3 bases, with 18 bases between the two germline ends. The CDR3 contains 17 residues. Germline V lookup: CDR1 SGHTA, CDR2 FQGNSA. The CDR3 coding sequence is TGTGCCAGCAGCTCCCACCTTGGACCTAAGTACACCGGGGAGCTGTTTTTT. Translating it yields CASSSHLGPKYTGELFF.

This clonotype was seen repeatedly, ten times or more. This chain links TRBV20-1 with TRBJ2-5, with D tentatively TRBD2 (5 bases). The germline V gene has CDR1 DFQATT and CDR2 SNEGSKA (reference sequence). The CDR3 extends over 14 amino acids. Between the trimmed V and J ends, which lost 5 bases and 5 bases, there was a span of 18 bases. This CDR3 is CSALGAEGGETQYF. CDR3 sequence (DNA): TGCAGTGCTCTTGGAGCCGAAGGCGGGGAGACCCAGTACTTC.

This sequence joins TRBV11-2 and TRBJ1-1; TRBD1 matches 12 bases. Germline CDR1 and CDR2: SGHAT and FQNNGV. This CDR3 is 14 amino acids long. Germline trimming cut 5 bases from V and 6 bases from J; bases unmatched to any gene: 4. The CDR3 nucleotides are TGTGCCAGCAGCCAATGGGACAGGGGGCCTGAAGCTTTCTTT. This encodes CASSQWDRGPEAFF.

The chain is built from TRBV20-1 and TRBJ1-6, with D unresolved. V was cut by 3 bases and J by 5 bases, with 5 bases left in between. CDR3 length equals 12 residues. The germline V gene encodes CDR1 DFQATT and CDR2 SNEGSKA (reference sequence). The CDR3 reads CSASGNNSPLHF. DNA of the CDR3: TGCAGTGCTAGCGGAAATAATTCACCCCTCCACTTT.

This clonotype was detected ten times or more. V usage is TRBV9 and J usage is TRBJ2-5; tentatively, D is TRBD1 (6 bases). CDR3 length: 16 amino acids. Trimming took off 3 bases at V and 3 bases at J, with 18 bases between the two ends. Germline V gene lookup returns CDR1 SGDLS and CDR2 YYNGEE. CDR3 sequence (DNA): TGTGCCAGCAGCGGGGGGCAGGGGCTGTACGAAGAGACCCAGTACTTC. This codes for CASSGGQGLYEETQYF. Based on the CDR3 plus reference TRBV9 and TRBJ2-5, the full variable domain is DSGVTQTPKHLITATGQRVTLRCSPRSGDLSVYWYQQSLDQGLQFLIQYYNGEERAKGNILERFSAQQFPDLHSELNLSSLELGDSALYFCASSGGQGLYEETQYFGPGTRLLVL.